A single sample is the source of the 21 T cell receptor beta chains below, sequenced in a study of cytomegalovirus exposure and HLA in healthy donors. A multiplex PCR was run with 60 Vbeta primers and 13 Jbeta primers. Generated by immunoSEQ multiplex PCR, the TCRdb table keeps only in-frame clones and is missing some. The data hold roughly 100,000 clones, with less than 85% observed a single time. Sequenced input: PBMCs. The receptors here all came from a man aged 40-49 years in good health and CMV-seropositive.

CDR3 nucleotide sequence: TGTGCCAGCAGGCAGACAGGGGTTGGCTACGAGCAGTACTTC. Translation gives CASRQTGVGYEQYF. The rearrangement links TRBV6-1 to TRBJ2-7; 8 bases agree with TRBD1. CDR3 length: 14 amino acids. From germline, CDR1 is MNHNS and CDR2 SASEGT. J lost 3 bases, V lost 6 bases, and 7 bases had no gene match.

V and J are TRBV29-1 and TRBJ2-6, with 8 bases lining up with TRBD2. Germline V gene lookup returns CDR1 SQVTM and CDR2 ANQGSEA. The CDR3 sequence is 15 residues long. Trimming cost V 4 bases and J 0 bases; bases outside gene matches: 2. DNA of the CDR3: TGCAGCGTTGTCGGGGGGGTCTCTGGGGCCAACGTCCTGACTTTC. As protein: CSVVGGVSGANVLTF.

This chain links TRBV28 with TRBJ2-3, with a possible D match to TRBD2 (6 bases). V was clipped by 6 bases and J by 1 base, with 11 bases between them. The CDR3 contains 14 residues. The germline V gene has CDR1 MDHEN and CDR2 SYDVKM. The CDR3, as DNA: TGTGCCAGCAGACCCAGGGAGGGCACAGATACGCAGTATTTT. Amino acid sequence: CASRPREGTDTQYF.

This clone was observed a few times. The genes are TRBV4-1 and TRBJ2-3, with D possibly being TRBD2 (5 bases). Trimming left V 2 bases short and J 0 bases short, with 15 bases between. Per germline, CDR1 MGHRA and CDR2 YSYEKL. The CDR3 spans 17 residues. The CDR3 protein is CASSQSRLGVSTDTQYF. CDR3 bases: TGCGCCAGCAGCCAATCCCGTCTCGGGGTTAGCACAGATACGCAGTATTTT.

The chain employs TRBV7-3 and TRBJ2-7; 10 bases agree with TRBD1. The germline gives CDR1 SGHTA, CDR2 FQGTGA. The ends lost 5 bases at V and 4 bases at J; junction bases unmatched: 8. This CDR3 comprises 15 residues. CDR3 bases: TGTGCCAGCAGCCTATGGGACAGGGGATCTTACGAGCAGTACTTC. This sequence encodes CASSLWDRGSYEQYF.

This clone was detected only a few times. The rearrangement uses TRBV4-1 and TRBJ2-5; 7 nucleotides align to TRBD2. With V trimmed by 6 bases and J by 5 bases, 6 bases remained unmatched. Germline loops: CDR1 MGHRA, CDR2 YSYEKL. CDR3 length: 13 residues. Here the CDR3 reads CASSRLGGETQYF. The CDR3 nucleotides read TGCGCCAGCAGTCGACTGGGAGGGGAGACCCAGTACTTC.

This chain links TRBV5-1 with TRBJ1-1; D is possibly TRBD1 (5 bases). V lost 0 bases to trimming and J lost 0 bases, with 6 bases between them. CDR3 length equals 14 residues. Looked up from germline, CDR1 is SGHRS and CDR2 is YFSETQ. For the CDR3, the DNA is TGCGCCAGCAGCTTGGCAGGGATGAACACTGAAGCTTTCTTT. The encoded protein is CASSLAGMNTEAFF.

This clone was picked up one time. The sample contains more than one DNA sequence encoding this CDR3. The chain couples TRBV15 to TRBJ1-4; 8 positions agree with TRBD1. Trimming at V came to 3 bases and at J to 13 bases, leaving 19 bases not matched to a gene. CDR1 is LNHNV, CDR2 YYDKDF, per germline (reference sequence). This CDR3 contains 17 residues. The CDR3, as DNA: TGTGCCACCAGCAGTAGATTCGACAGGGGACGGGGTGAAGCACTGTTTTTT. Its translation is CATSSRFDRGRGEALFF. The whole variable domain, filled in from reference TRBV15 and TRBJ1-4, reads DAMVIQNPRYQVTQFGKPVTLSCSQTLNHNVMYWYQQKSSQAPKLLFHYYDKDFNNEADTPDNFQSRRPNTSFCFLDIRSPGLGDTAMYLCATSSRFDRGRGEALFFGSGTQLSVL.

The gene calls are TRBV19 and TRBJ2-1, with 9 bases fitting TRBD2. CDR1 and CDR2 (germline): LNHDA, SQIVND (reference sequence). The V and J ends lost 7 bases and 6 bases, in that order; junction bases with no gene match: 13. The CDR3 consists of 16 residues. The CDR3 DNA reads TGTGCCAGTACCCTTCGCGGGGGGGTGAAGGTCAATGAGCAGTTCTTC. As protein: CASTLRGGVKVNEQFF.

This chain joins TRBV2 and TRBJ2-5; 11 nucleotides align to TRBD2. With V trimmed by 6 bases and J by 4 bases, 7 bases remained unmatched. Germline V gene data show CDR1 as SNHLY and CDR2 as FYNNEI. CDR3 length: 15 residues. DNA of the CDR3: TGTGCCAGCAGCGATAGCGGGAGGGGGGGAGAGACCCAGTACTTC. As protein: CASSDSGRGGETQYF.

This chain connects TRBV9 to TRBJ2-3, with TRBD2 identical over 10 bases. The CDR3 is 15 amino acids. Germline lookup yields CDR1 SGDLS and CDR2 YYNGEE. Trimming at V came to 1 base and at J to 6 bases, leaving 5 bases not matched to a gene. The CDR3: CASSVSGGAGDTQYF. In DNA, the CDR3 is TGTGCCAGCAGCGTAAGCGGGGGGGCAGGGGATACGCAGTATTTT.

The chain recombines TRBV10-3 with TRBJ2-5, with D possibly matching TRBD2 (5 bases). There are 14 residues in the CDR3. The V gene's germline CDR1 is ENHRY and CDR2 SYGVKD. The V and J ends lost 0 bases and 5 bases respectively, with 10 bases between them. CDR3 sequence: CAISESRGGETQYF. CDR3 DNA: TGTGCCATCAGTGAGTCTCGGGGTGGTGAGACCCAGTACTTC.

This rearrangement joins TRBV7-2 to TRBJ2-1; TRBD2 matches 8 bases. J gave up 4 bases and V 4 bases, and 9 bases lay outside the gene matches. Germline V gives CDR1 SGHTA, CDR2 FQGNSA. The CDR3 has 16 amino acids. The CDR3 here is CASSYAGTRKYNEQFF. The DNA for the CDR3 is TGTGCCAGCAGCTACGCCGGGACTAGAAAATACAATGAGCAGTTCTTC.

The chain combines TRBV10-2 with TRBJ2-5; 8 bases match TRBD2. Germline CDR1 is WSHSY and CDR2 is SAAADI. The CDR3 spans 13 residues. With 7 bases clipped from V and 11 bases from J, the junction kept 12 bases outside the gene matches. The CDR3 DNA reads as TGCGCCAGCACTGGGGGACTAGGGGGGGAGCAGTACTTC. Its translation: CASTGGLGGEQYF.

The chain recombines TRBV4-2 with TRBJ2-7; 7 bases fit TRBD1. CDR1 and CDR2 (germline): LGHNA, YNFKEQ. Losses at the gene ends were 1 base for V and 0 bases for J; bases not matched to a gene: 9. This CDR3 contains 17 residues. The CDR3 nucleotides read TGTGCCAGCAGCCAAGGACCGACGGGACAGTCCTCCTACGAGCAGTACTTC. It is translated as CASSQGPTGQSSYEQYF.

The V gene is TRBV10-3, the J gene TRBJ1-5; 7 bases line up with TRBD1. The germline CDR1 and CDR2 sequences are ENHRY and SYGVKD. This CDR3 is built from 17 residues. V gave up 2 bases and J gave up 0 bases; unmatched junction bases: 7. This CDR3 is CAISERQGGGSNQPQHF. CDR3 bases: TGTGCCATCAGTGAGCGACAGGGTGGTGGTAGCAATCAGCCCCAGCATTTT.

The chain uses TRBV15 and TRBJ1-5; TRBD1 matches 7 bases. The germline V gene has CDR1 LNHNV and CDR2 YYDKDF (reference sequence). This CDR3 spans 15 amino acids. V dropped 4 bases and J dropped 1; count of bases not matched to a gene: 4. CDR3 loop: CATSNRGGSNQPQHF. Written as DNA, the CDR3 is TGTGCCACCAGCAACAGGGGAGGCAGCAATCAGCCCCAGCATTTT.

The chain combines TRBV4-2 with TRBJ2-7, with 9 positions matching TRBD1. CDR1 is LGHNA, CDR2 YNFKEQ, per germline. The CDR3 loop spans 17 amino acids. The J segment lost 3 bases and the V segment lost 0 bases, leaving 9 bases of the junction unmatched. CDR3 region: CASSQELSGQGFYEQYF. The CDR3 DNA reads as TGTGCCAGCAGCCAAGAATTATCGGGACAGGGTTTCTACGAGCAGTACTTC.

DNA of the CDR3: TGTGCCAGCAGCCCCGGGACTAGCGGGGGGGCAGTTGAGCAGTTCTTC. It yields the protein CASSPGTSGGAVEQFF. The V and J genes are TRBV7-3 and TRBJ2-1; 16 bases are shared with TRBD2. V lost 5 bases, J lost 9 bases, and 7 bases stayed unmatched. This CDR3 contains 16 residues. Germline V CDR1 and CDR2: SGHTA, FQGTGA.

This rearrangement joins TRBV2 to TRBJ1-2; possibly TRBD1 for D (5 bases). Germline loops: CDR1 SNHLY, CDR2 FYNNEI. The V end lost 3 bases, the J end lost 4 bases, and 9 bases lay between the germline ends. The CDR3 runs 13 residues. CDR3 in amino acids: CASSDRELYGYTF. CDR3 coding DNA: TGTGCCAGCAGTGACAGGGAACTCTATGGCTACACCTTC.

The chain's CDR3 is CATITRDGTEAFF. CDR3 coding DNA: TGTGCCACCATTACGAGGGATGGGACTGAAGCTTTCTTT. J is TRBJ1-1 and V is TRBV27, with D unresolved. V lost 10 bases and J 5 bases, leaving 17 bases between the germline ends. CDR1 MNHEY and CDR2 SMNVEV come from the germline V gene (reference sequence). The CDR3 is 13 amino acids.